The 9 T cell receptor beta chains given below trace back to one sample, sequenced in a study of T cell responses to AZD1222 COVID-19 vaccine. Libraries were prepared by immunoSEQ multiplex PCR; TCRdb keeps only in-frame clonotypes and omits some of them. The repertoire has more than 100,000 clones, roughly 85% of them found once; the top ten carry 7.9%. The input for sequencing was peripheral blood, taken 28 days after the second dose of the MenACWY control vaccine. These TCRs come from an adult who received the MenACWY meningococcal vaccine as a control.

The chain couples TRBV5-6 to TRBJ1-2, with a weak D call TRBD1 (5 bases). V was shortened by 2 bases and J by 1 base, with 9 bases between the two germline ends. Germline V gene data show CDR1 as SGHDT and CDR2 as YYEEEE. The CDR3 is 14 residues long. The chain's CDR3 is CASSFRGSNYGYTF. The CDR3 bases are TGTGCCAGCAGCTTCCGGGGCAGTAACTATGGCTACACCTTC. Combining the CDR3 with reference TRBV5-6 and TRBJ1-2 gives the whole variable domain DAGVTQSPTHLIKTRGQQVTLRCSPKSGHDTVSWYQQALGQGPQFIFQYYEEEERQRGNFPDRFSGHQFPNYSSELNVNALLLGDSALYLCASSFRGSNYGYTFGSGTRLTVV.

The J gene is TRBJ2-1, the V gene TRBV5-1; D unresolved. Germline lookup yields CDR1 SGHRS and CDR2 YFSETQ. Trimming removed 6 bases at V and 6 bases at J, with 13 bases between. This CDR3 contains 13 residues. The CDR3 DNA sequence: TGCGCCAGCACCGGGCTTCGGGTCAATGAGCAGTTCTTC. Translating it yields CASTGLRVNEQFF.

The rearrangement links TRBV6-2 or TRBV6-3 to TRBJ2-1; D remains unclear. V was shortened by 5 bases and J by 10 bases, with 15 bases between the two germline ends. Germline V gene lookup returns CDR1 MNHEY and CDR2 SVGEGT. The CDR3 extends over 13 amino acids. CDR3 nucleotide sequence: TGTGCCAGCAGTCCGGACGGTCCCATGGAGCAGTTCTTC. Translating it yields CASSPDGPMEQFF.

The chain is built from TRBV19 and TRBJ2-7, with TRBD2 matching 12 bases. The V gene's germline CDR1 is LNHDA and CDR2 SQIVND (reference sequence). CDR3 length: 15 amino acids. The V segment lost 4 bases and the J segment 1 base; nucleotides outside the gene matches: 2. CDR3: CASSTLAGGSYEQYF. DNA for the CDR3: TGTGCCAGTAGTACACTAGCGGGAGGTTCCTACGAGCAGTACTTC.

The V gene is TRBV5-1, the J gene TRBJ2-5; the D gene is possibly TRBD1 (6 bases). The CDR3 totals 15 residues. Per germline, CDR1 SGHRS and CDR2 YFSETQ. V was clipped by 3 bases and J by 2 bases, with 14 bases between them. This chain's CDR3 is CASSYQGTNQETQYF. The CDR3 region has the DNA TGCGCCAGCAGCTACCAGGGGACAAATCAAGAGACCCAGTACTTC. Using reference TRBV5-1 and TRBJ2-5 for the parts outside the CDR3, the full variable domain is KAGVTQTPRYLIKTRGQQVTLSCSPISGHRSVSWYQQTPGQGLQFLFEYFSETQRNKGNFPGRFSGRQFSNSRSEMNVSTLELGDSALYLCASSYQGTNQETQYFGPGTRLLVL.

V usage is TRBV6-4 and J usage is TRBJ1-1; 9 positions match TRBD1. With V trimmed by 6 bases and J by 5 bases, 7 bases remained unmatched. Germline V gene sequence: CDR1 MRHNA, CDR2 SNTAGT. This CDR3 contains 14 residues. The CDR3 sequence: CASSPTGGSTEAFF. The CDR3 DNA reads TGTGCCAGCAGCCCGACAGGGGGGAGTACTGAAGCTTTCTTT.

The CDR3 protein is CASSDGTGGSPLHF. CDR3 sequence (DNA): TGTGCCAGCAGTGACGGGACAGGGGGATCACCCCTCCACTTT. The rearrangement links TRBV6-1 to TRBJ1-6; the match to TRBD1 covers 11 bases. Germline V CDR1 and CDR2: MNHNS, SASEGT. The CDR3 contains 14 residues. The V and J ends lost 3 bases and 10 bases, in that order; junction bases with no gene match: 2.

The chain joins TRBV24-1 to TRBJ1-2, with 11 bases that match TRBD1. Losses at the gene ends were 3 bases for V and 7 bases for J; bases not matched to a gene: 9. CDR1 and CDR2 (germline): KGHDR, SFDVKD. The CDR3 covers 16 residues. The CDR3 bases are TGTGCCACCAGTGATCCCAGGGGACAGGGGGAGGGTGGCTACACCTTC. Protein sequence: CATSDPRGQGEGGYTF.

This clone was found once. This rearrangement joins TRBV6-6 to TRBJ2-3, with D unresolved. CDR3 length equals 13 residues. Trimming removed 3 bases at V and 5 bases at J, with 9 bases between. Germline V gives CDR1 MNHNY, CDR2 SVGAGI (reference sequence). The CDR3 protein is CASSYGPGDTQYF. DNA for the CDR3: TGTGCCAGCAGTTATGGGCCGGGAGATACGCAGTATTTT.